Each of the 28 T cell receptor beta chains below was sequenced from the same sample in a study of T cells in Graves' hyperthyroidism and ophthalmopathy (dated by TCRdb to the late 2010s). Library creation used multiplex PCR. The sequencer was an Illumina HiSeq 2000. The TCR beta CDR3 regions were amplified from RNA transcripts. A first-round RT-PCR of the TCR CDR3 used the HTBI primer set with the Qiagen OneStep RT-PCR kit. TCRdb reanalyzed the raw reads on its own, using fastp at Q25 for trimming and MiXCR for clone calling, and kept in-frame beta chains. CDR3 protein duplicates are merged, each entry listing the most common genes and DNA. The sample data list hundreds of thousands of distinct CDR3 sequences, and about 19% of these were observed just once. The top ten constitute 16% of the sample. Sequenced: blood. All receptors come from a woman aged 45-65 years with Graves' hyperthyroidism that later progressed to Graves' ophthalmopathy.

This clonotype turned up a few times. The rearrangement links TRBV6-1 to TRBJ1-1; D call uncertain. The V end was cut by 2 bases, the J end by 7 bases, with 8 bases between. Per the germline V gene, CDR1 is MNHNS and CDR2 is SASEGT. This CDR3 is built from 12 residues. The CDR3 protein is CASSEKRDEAFF. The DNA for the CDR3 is TGTGCCAGCAGTGAAAAAAGGGATGAAGCTTTCTTT.

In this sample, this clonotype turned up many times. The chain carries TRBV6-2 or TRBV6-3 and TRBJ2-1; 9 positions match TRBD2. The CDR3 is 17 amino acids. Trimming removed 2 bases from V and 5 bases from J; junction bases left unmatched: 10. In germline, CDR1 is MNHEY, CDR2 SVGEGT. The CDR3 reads CASSYAVASGTNNEQFF. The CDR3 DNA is TGTGCCAGCAGTTACGCTGTGGCTAGCGGGACTAACAATGAGCAGTTCTTC.

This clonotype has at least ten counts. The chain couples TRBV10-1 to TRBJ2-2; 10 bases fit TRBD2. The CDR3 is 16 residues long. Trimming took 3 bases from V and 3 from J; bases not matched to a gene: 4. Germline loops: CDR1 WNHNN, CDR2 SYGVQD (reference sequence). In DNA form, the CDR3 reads TGCGCCAGCAGTGACCCTACTAGCGGGGACACCGGGGAGCTGTTTTTT. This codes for CASSDPTSGDTGELFF.

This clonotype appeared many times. The CDR3 spells CASSQEIGGGQPQHF. CDR3 DNA sequence: TGTGCCAGCAGCCAAGAAATCGGCGGTGGACAGCCCCAGCATTTT. The V call is TRBV3-1, the J call TRBJ1-5; no reliable D call. V lost 0 bases and J 7 bases, leaving 13 bases between the germline ends. In germline, CDR1 is LGHDT, CDR2 YNNKEL (reference sequence). The CDR3 sequence is 15 residues long.

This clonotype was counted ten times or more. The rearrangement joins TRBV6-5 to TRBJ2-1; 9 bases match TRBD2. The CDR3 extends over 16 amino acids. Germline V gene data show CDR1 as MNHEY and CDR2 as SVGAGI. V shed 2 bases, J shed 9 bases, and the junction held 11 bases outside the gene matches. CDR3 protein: CASSYGLGGGASEQFF. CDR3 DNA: TGTGCCAGCAGTTACGGTCTCGGCGGGGGGGCTTCTGAGCAGTTCTTC.

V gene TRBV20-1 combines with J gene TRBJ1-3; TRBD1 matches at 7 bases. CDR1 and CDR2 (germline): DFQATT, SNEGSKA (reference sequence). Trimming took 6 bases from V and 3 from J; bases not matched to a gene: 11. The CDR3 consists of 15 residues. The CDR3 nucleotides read TGCAGTGCCACACGCAGGGGGTCGGGTGGAAACACCATATATTTT. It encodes CSATRRGSGGNTIYF.

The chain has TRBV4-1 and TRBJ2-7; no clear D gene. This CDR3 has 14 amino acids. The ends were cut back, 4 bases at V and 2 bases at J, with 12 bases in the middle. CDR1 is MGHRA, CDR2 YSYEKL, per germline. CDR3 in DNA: TGCGCCAGCAGCCCCGAGGAAGCGACCTACGAGCAGTACTTC. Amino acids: CASSPEEATYEQYF.

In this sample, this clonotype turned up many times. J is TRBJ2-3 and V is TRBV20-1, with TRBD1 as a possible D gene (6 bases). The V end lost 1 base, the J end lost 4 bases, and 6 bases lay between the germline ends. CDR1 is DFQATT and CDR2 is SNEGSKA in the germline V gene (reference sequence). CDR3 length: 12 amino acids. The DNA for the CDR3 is TGCAGTGCTAGAGGGGGGCCAGATACGCAGTATTTT. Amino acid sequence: CSARGGPDTQYF.

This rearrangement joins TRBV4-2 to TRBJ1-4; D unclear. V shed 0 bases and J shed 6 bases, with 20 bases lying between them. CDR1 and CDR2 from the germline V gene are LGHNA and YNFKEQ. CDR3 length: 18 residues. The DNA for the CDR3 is TGTGCCAGCAGCCAAGATGACTTAATAGGCAGGTTGGATGAAAAACTGTTTTTT. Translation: CASSQDDLIGRLDEKLFF.

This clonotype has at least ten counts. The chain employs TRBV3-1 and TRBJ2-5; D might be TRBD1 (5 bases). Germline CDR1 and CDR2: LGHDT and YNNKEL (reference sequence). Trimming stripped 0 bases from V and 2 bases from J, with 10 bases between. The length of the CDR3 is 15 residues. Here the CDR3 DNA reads TGTGCCAGCAGCCAAGATCTCACAGGACAAGAGACCCAGTACTTC. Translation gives CASSQDLTGQETQYF.

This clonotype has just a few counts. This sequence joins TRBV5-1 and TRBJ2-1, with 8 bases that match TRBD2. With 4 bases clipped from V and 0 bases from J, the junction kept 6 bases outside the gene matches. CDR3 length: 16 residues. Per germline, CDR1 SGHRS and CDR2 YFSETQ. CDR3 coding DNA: TGCGCCAGCAGCCCTACTCTAGCGGGCTCCTACAATGAGCAGTTCTTC. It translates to CASSPTLAGSYNEQFF.

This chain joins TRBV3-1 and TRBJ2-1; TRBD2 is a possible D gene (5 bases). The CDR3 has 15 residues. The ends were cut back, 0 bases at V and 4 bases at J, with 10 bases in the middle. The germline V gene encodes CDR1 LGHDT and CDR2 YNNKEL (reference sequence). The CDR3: CASSQEITGYNEQFF. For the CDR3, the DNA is TGTGCCAGCAGCCAAGAAATAACGGGGTACAATGAGCAGTTCTTC.

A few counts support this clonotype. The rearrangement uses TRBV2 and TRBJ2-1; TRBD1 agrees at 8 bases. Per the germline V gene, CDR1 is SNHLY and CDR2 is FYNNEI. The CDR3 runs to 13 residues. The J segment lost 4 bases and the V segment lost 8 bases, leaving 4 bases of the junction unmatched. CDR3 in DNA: TGTGCCAGCGTCCGGGACAGGTACAATGAGCAGTTCTTC. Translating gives CASVRDRYNEQFF.

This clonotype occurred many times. The CDR3, as DNA: TGTGCCAGCAGCCTCCGGACTAGCGGGGCGCCCTACGAGCAGTACTTC. It yields the protein CASSLRTSGAPYEQYF. The chain couples TRBV7-3 to TRBJ2-7, with 12 bases aligning to TRBD2. This CDR3 region has 16 residues. J lost 2 bases, V lost 5 bases, and 7 bases had no gene match. Germline V CDR1 and CDR2: SGHTA, FQGTGA.

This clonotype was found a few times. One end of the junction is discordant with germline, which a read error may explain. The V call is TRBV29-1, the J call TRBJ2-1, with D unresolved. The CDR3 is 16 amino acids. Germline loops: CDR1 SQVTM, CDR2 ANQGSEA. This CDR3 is CSVEDSPKSSYSEQFF. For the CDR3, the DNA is TGCAGCGTTGAAGATTCCCCCAAGAGCTCCTACAGTGAGCAGTTCTTC.

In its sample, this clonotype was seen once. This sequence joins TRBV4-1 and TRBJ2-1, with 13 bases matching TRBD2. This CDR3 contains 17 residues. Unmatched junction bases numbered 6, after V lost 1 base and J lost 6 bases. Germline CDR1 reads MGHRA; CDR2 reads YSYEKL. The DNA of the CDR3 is TGCGCCAGCAGCCAAGGGACTAGCGGGGGCCCCAGCAATGAGCAGTTCTTC. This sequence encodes CASSQGTSGGPSNEQFF.

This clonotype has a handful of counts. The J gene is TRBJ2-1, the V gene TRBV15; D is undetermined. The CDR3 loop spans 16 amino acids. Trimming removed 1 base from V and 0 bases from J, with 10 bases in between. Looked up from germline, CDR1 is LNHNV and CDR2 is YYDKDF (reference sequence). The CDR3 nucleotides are TGTGCCACCAGCAGAGGGACCGTCAGCTCCTACAATGAGCAGTTCTTC. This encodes CATSRGTVSSYNEQFF. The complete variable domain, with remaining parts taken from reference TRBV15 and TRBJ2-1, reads DAMVIQNPRYQVTQFGKPVTLSCSQTLNHNVMYWYQQKSSQAPKLLFHYYDKDFNNEADTPDNFQSRRPNTSFCFLDIRSPGLGDTAMYLCATSRGTVSSYNEQFFGPGTRLTVL.

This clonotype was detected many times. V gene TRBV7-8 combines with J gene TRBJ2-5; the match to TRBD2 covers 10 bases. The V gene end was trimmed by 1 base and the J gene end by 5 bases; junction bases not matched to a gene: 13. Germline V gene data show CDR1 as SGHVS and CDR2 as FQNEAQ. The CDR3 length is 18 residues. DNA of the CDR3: TGTGCCAGCAGCTTAGTCGGGGGGCCACTAGCGGGGTTGGAGACCCAGTACTTC. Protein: CASSLVGGPLAGLETQYF.

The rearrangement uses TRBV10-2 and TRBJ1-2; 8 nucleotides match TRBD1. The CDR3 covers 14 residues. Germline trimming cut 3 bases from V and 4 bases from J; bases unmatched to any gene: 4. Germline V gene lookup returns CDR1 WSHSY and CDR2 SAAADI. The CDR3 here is CASSDPTGAYGYTF. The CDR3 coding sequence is TGCGCCAGCAGTGACCCGACAGGGGCCTATGGCTACACCTTC.

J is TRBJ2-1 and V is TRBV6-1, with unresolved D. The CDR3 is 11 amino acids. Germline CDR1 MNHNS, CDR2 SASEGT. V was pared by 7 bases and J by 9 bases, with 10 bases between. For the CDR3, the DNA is TGTGCCAGCACTCTAGGGTTTGAGCAGTTCTTC. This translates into CASTLGFEQFF.

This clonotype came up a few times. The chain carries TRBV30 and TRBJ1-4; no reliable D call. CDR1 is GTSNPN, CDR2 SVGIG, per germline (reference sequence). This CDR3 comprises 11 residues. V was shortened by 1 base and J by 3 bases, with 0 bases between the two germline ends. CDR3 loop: CAWSANEKLFF. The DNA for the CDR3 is TGTGCCTGGAGTGCTAATGAAAAACTGTTTTTT.

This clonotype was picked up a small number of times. The chain's CDR3 is CSAIPGQESYNEQFF. The CDR3 coding sequence is TGCAGTGCTATACCGGGACAGGAGAGCTACAATGAGCAGTTCTTC. The chain employs TRBV20-1 and TRBJ2-1, with 8 bases fitting TRBD1. The CDR3 is 15 amino acids. V gave up 4 bases and J gave up 3 bases; unmatched junction bases: 8. CDR1 DFQATT and CDR2 SNEGSKA come from the germline V gene (reference sequence).

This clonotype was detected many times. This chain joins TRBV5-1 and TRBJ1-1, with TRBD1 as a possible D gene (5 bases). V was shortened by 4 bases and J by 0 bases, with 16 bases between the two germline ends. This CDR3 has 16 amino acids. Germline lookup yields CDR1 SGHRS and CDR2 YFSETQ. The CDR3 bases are TGCGCCAGCAGCCTCGGACACCCCCAGATGAACACTGAAGCTTTCTTT. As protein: CASSLGHPQMNTEAFF.

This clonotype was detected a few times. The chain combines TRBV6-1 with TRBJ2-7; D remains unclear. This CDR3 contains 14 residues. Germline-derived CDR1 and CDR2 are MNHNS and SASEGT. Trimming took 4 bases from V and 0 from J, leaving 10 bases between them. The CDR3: CASSAAHISYEQYF. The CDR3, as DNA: TGTGCCAGCAGTGCGGCCCACATCTCCTACGAGCAGTACTTC.

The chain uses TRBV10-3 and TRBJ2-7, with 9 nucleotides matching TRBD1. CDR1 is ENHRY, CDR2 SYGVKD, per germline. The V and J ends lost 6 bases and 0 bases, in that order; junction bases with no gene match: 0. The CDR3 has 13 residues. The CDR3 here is CAIRQGASYEQYF. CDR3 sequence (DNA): TGTGCCATCAGACAGGGGGCCTCCTACGAGCAGTACTTC.

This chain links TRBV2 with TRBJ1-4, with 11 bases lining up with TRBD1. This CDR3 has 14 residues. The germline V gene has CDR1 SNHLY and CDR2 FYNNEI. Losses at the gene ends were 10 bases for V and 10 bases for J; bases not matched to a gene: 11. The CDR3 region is CATQKAGTGGKLFF. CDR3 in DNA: TGTGCCACCCAAAAGGCCGGGACAGGGGGAAAACTGTTTTTT.

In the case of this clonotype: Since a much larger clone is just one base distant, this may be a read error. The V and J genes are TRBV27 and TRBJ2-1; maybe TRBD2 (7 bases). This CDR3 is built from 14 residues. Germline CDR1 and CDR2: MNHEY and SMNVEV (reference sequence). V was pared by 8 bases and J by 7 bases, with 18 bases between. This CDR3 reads CASGPAGAGNEQFF. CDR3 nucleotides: TGTGCCAGCGGACCGGCGGGGGCAGGTAATGAGCAGTTCTTC.

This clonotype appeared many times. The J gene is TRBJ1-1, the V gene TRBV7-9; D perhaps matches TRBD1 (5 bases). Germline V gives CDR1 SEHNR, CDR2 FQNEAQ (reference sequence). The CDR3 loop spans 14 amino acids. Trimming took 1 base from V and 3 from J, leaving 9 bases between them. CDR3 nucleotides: TGTGCCAGCAGCTTAGAGGGGAGCGACACTGAAGCTTTCTTT. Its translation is CASSLEGSDTEAFF.